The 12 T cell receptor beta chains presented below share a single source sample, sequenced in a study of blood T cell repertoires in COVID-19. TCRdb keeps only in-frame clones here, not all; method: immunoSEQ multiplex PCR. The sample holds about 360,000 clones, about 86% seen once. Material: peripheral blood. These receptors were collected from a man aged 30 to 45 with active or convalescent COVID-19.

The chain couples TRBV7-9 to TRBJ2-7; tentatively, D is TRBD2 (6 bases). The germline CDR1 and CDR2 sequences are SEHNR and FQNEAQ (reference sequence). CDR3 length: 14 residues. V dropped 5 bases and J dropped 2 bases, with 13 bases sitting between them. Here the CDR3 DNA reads TGTGCCAGCAGCGTCACTAGCCCCACCTACGAGCAGTACTTC. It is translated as CASSVTSPTYEQYF.

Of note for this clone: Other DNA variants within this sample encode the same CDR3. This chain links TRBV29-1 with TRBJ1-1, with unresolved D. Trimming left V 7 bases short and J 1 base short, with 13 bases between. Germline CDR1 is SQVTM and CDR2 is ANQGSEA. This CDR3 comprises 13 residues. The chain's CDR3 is CSARTGGNTEAFF. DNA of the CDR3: TGCAGCGCCCGGACTGGCGGGAACACTGAAGCTTTCTTT.

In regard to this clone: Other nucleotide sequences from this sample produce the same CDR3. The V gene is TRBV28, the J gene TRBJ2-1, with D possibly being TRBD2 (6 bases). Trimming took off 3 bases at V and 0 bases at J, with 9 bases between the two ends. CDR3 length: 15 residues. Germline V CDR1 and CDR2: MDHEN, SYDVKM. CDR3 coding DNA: TGTGCCAGCAGTTTTGGAGGGGACTCCTACAATGAGCAGTTCTTC. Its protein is CASSFGGDSYNEQFF.

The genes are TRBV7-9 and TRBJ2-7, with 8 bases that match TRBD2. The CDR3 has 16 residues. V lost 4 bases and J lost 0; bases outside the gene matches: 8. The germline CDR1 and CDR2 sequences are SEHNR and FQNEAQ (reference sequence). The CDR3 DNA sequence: TGTGCCAGCAGCTCAAGTCGCGGGAGGAGCTCCTACGAGCAGTACTTC. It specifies CASSSSRGRSSYEQYF. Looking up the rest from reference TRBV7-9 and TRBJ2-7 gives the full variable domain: DTGVSQNPRHKITKRGQNVTFRCDPISEHNRLYWYRQTLGQGPEFLTYFQNEAQLEKSRLLSDRFSAERPKGSFSTLEIQRTEQGDSAMYLCASSSSRGRSSYEQYFGPGTRLTVT.

The CDR3 here is CASREDRTADEKLFF. Here the CDR3 DNA reads TGTGCCAGCAGAGAGGACAGAACAGCTGATGAAAAACTGTTTTTT. V usage is TRBV27 and J usage is TRBJ1-4; D possibly corresponds to TRBD1 (6 bases). Germline values: CDR1 MNHEY, CDR2 SMNVEV (reference sequence). This CDR3 has 15 residues. Trimming stripped 6 bases from V and 6 bases from J, with 17 bases between. Full variable domain (missing parts from reference TRBV27 and TRBJ1-4): EAQVTQNPRYLITVTGKKLTVTCSQNMNHEYMSWYRQDPGLGLRQIYYSMNVEVTDKGDVPEGYKVSRKEKRNFPLILESPSPNQTSLYFCASREDRTADEKLFFGSGTQLSVL.

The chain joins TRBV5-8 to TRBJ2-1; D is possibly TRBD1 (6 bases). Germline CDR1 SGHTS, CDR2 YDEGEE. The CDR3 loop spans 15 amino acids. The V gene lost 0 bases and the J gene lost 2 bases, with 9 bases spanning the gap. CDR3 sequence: CASSLGGRTYNEQFF. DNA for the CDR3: TGTGCCAGCAGCTTGGGGGGGCGTACCTACAATGAGCAGTTCTTC.

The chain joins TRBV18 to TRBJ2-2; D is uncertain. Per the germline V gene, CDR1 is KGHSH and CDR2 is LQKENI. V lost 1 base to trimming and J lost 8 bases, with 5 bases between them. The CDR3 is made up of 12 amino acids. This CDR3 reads CASSPRRGELFF. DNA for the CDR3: TGTGCCAGCTCACCACGTAGAGGGGAGCTGTTTTTT.

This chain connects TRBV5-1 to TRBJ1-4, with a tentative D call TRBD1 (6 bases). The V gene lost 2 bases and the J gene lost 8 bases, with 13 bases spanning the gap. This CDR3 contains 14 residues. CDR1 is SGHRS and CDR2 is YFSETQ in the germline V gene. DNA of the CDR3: TGCGCCAGCAGCTTCGCGGGGGCGGAAGAAAAACTGTTTTTT. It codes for CASSFAGAEEKLFF.

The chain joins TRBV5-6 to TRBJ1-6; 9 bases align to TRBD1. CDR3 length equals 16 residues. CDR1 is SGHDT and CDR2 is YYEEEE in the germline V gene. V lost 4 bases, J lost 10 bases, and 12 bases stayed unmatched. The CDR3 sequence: CASSPLSDRGRSPLHF. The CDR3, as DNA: TGTGCCAGCAGCCCCCTGTCGGACAGGGGTAGGTCACCCCTCCACTTT.

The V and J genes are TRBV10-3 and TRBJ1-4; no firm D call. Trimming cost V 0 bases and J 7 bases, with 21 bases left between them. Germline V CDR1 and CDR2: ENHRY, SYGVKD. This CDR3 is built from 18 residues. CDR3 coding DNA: TGTGCCATCAGTGAGTCATCGACACCTCATTCCCGGGGTGAAAAACTGTTTTTT. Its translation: CAISESSTPHSRGEKLFF.

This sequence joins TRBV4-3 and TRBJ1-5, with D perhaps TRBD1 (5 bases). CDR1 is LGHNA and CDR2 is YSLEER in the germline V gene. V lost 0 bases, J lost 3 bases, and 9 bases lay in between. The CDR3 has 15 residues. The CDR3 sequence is CASSQDRAPNQPQHF. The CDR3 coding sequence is TGCGCCAGCAGCCAAGACAGGGCCCCCAATCAGCCCCAGCATTTT.

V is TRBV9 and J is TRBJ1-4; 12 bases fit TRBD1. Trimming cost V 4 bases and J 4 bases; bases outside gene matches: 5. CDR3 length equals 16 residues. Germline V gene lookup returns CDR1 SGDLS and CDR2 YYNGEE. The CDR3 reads CASSTGQGALNEKLFF. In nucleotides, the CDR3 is TGTGCCAGCAGCACGGGACAGGGGGCCCTTAATGAAAAACTGTTTTTT.